This TCR beta chain was identified in a study of blood T cells in healthy people across ages (dated by TCRdb to about 2015). About the study as a whole: In model experiments, roughly one uniquely barcoded TCR beta cDNA molecule per two T cells was captured by template switching. The study measured age-related changes in TCR beta repertoire diversity using deep sequencing normalized with unique cDNA molecular identifiers. The donors were split into four age groups: young (average around 15 years), middle-aged (nearly 40), aged (approximately 60) and long-lived (about 74). To avoid experimental bias, donors of different ages were randomly spread across the sequencing lanes. Two additional independent replicas of 1 million unique cDNA reads from the same blood draw were analyzed for two donors (one aged 18 to 30 and one aged 80 or older). The research as a whole found: Because the CMV infection status of the donors was unknown, age-related changes in expanded clonotypes may potentially have been confounded. Total diversity estimates from one million sequenced T cells were considered lower bounds and underestimates. Bulk unsorted PBMC profiling prevented conclusive comparison of naive and antigen-experienced compartments. Compared with the aged group, more naive CD4+ T cells, fewer expanded clones and increased TCR diversity were shown by the long-lived group, suggesting age selection. As age increased, observed TCR beta diversity per million T cells dropped in a roughly linear way, and a significant reduction was already evident by age 40. There was a strong correlation between observed TCR beta diversity and the percentage of naive T cells measured by flow cytometry.

Library method: 5' RACE. The sequencing machine was an Illumina HiSeq 2500. A second PCR of roughly 7 to 11 cycles was performed with a sample-barcoded 5' primer and a J-beta primer mix. A unique molecular identifier was introduced onto each TCR beta cDNA molecule by a template-switch 5' adaptor carrying 12 random nucleotides. Each sample yielded at least 2.5 million CDR3-containing paired-end reads. First-strand cDNA was synthesized from all RNA with the Mint cDNA synthesis kit, primed by a TRBC-specific oligonucleotide. All cDNA was treated with uracil-DNA glycosylase and then went through a first 18-cycle PCR with the universal primers M1SS and BC2_uni_R. The authors' pipeline ran thus. Each sample was normalized by randomly selecting 1 million high-quality reads, each carrying a distinct molecular identifier. Reads sharing molecular identifiers were discarded rather than binned into consensus sequences. MiTCR, set to a Q25 quality threshold and the strictest error-elimination algorithm, was used for CDR3 identification, clonotype clustering and error correction. A nonparametric unseen species model using Euler transformation provided a lower-bound estimate of total TCR beta diversity. TCRdb applied fastp at Q25 and MiXCR to the public reads, then kept only in-frame beta chains. Records with the same CDR3 protein are collapsed into one entry carrying the most frequent genes and DNA. Clone size and V and J calls follow TCRdb, not the original study. In all, the sample holds approximately 1,100,000 distinct CDR3 sequences, and more than 35% of those were seen once. About 20% of the sample is in the top ten clones.

Systemically healthy Caucasian individuals from Russia, approximately 39 in total and aged about 6 to 90 years, were included as donors. Roughly 11 milliliters of peripheral blood were drawn from each donor into EDTA-treated Vacutainer tubes. Ficoll-Paque density-gradient centrifugation was used to isolate PBMCs, with at least 6.5 million per sample. Total RNA, at least 6 micrograms per sample, was extracted from PBMCs with Trizol reagent. Naive CD45RAhigh/CD27high T cell percentages were measured by flow cytometry on a PBMC aliquot from every donor. Relative to germline, V is missing 2 bases and J is missing 0 bases, with 4 bases of the junction outside any gene match. Looking up the germline V gene yields CDR1 SGHRS and CDR2 YFSETQ. The CDR3 contains 18 residues, cysteine and phenylalanine counted. Only the CDR3 DNA is retained, 54 bases long and in frame from the first base. Comment on this clonotype: The antigen it binds to is not known. No quality values exist for individual bases; no much larger clone is one base distant.

This clonotype was obtained from a woman aged 55-75 years in good health. The chain is assembled from TRBV5-1 and TRBJ2-3; 15 central bases correspond to TRBD2. The sample comprised blood. The CDR3 sequence is CASSFGLAGGISTDTQYF. The DNA sequence is TGCGCCAGCAGCTTCGGACTAGCGGGAGGGATTAGCACAGATACGCAGTATTTT.